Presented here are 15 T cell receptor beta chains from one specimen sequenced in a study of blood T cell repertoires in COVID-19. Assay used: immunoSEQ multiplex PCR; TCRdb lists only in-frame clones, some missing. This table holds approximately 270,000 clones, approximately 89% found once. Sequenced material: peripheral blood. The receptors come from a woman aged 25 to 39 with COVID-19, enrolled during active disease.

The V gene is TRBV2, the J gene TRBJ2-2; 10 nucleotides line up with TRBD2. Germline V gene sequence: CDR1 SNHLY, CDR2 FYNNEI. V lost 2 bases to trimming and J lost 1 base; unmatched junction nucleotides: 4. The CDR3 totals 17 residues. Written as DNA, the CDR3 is TGTGCCAGCAGTGAACCTCTAGCGGGGGAGAACACCGGGGAGCTGTTTTTT. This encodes CASSEPLAGENTGELFF.

The CDR3 sequence is CAWSVGGTGSYEQYV. For the CDR3, the DNA is TGTGCCTGGAGTGTCGGAGGGACGGGCTCCTACGAGCAGTACGTC. This chain joins TRBV30 and TRBJ2-7, with D perhaps matching TRBD2 (6 bases). This CDR3 has 15 residues. The germline V gene encodes CDR1 GTSNPN and CDR2 SVGIG (reference sequence). The ends were cut back, 0 bases at V and 0 bases at J, with 12 bases in the middle.

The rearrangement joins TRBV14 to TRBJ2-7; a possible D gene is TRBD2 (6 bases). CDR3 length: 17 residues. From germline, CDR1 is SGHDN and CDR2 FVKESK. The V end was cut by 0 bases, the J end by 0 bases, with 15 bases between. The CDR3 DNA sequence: TGTGCCAGCAGCCAAGAGCGGGGACTGCTGACCTCCTACGAGCAGTACGTC. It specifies CASSQERGLLTSYEQYV.

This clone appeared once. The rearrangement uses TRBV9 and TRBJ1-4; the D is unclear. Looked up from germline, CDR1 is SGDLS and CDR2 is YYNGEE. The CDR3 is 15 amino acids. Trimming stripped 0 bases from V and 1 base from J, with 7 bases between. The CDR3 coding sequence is TGTGCCAGCAGCGTAGTGGCAGGAACTAATGAAAAACTGTTTTTT. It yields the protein CASSVVAGTNEKLFF.

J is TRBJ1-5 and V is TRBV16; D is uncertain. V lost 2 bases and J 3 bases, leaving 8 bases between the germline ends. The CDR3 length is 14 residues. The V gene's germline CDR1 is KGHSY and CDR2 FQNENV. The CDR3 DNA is TGTGCCAGCAGCCAACCATTCCCCAATCAGCCCCAGCATTTT. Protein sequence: CASSQPFPNQPQHF.

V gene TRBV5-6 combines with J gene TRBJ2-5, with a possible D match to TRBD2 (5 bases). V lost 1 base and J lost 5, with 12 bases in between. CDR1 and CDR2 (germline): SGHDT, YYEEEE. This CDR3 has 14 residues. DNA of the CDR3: TGTGCCAGCAGCTTGAGAGGGAACTACGAGACCCAGTACTTC. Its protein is CASSLRGNYETQYF.

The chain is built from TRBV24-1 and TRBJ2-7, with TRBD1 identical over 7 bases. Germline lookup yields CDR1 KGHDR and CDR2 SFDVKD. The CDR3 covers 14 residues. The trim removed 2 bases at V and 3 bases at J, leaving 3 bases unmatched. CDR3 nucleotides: TGTGCCACCAGTGATTCCGGGACAGACTACGAGCAGTACTTC. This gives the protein CATSDSGTDYEQYF.

As DNA, the CDR3 is TGTGCCATCACGGCCAGCGGCCCTGACAATGAGCAGTTCTTC. As protein: CAITASGPDNEQFF. This chain links TRBV10-3 with TRBJ2-1; a weak D match, TRBD2 (5 bases). The CDR3 runs to 14 residues. V lost 7 bases and J lost 5, with 15 bases in between. Looked up from germline, CDR1 is ENHRY and CDR2 is SYGVKD.

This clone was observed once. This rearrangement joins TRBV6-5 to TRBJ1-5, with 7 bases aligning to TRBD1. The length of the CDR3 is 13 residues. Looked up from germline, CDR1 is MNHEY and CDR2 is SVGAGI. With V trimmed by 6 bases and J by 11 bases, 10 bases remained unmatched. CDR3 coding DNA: TGTGCCAGCAGCTCGGGACAGCTTTTGACCCAGCATTTT. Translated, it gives CASSSGQLLTQHF.

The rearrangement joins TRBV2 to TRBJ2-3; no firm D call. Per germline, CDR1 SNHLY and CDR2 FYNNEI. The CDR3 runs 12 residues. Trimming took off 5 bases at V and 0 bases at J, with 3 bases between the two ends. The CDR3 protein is CASSTSTDTQYF. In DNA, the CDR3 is TGTGCCAGCAGTACTAGCACAGATACGCAGTATTTT. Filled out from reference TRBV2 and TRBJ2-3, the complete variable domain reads EPEVTQTPSHQVTQMGQEVILRCVPISNHLYFYWYRQILGQKVEFLVSFYNNEISEKSEIFDDQFSVERPDGSNFTLKIRSTKLEDSAMYFCASSTSTDTQYFGPGTRLTVL.

This CDR3 is CASSQDPGTRNTGELFF. The DNA for the CDR3 is TGTGCCAGCAGCCAAGATCCAGGGACTAGGAACACCGGGGAGCTGTTTTTT. The chain has TRBV4-2 and TRBJ2-2; 8 nucleotides line up with TRBD2. CDR1 is LGHNA and CDR2 is YNFKEQ in the germline V gene. Germline trimming cut 0 bases from V and 1 base from J; bases unmatched to any gene: 4. The CDR3 has 17 amino acids.

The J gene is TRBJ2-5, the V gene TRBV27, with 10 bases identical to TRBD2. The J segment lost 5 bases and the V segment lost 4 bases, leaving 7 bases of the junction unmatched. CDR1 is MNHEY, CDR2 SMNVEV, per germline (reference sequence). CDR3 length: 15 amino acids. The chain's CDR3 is CASSWASGRRETQYF. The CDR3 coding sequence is TGTGCCAGCAGTTGGGCTAGCGGGAGACGGGAGACCCAGTACTTC.

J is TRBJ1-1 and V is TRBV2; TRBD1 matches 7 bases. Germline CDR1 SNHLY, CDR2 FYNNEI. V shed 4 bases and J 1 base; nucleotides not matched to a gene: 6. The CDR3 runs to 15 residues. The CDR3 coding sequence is TGTGCCAGCAGTGCCTTAGGGACAGAGAACACTGAAGCTTTCTTT. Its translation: CASSALGTENTEAFF. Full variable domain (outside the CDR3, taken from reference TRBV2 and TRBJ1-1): EPEVTQTPSHQVTQMGQEVILRCVPISNHLYFYWYRQILGQKVEFLVSFYNNEISEKSEIFDDQFSVERPDGSNFTLKIRSTKLEDSAMYFCASSALGTENTEAFFGQGTRLTVV.

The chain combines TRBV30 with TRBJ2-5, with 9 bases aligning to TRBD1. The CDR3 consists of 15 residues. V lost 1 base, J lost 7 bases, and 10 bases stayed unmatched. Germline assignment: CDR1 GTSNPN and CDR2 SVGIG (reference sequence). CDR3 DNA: TGTGCCTGGAGTGCGACGGGACAGGGTACGGGGACCCAGTACTTC. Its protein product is CAWSATGQGTGTQYF.

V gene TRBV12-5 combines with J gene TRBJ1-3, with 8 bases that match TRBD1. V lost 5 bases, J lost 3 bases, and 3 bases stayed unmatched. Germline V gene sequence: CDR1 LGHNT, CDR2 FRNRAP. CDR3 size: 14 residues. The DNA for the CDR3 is TGTGCTAGTGGTCTCGGGACAGGTGGAAACACCATATATTTT. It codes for CASGLGTGGNTIYF.